One sample yielded the 18 T cell receptor beta chains listed below, sequenced in a study of shared clonotypes between healthy human individuals. Some clones are missing from TCRdb's copy, which holds only in-frame ones; the method was immunoSEQ multiplex PCR. The table lists 2,500,000 or so clones, around 90% of them singletons. Sequences were obtained from naive CD4+ T cells sorted from blood. Described subset: CD45RA+ positively selected. The receptor set was obtained from a man between 18 and 35 years old in good health.

The chain couples TRBV19 to TRBJ1-6, with D possibly TRBD1 on 6 matching bases. Germline V lookup: CDR1 LNHDA, CDR2 SQIVND (reference sequence). This CDR3 spans 13 amino acids. V was trimmed by 6 bases and J by 9 bases, leaving 12 bases between them. CDR3 sequence reads: CASRQGVGSPLHF. For the CDR3, the DNA is TGTGCCAGTAGACAGGGTGTTGGTTCACCCCTCCACTTT. Based on the CDR3 plus reference TRBV19 and TRBJ1-6, the full variable domain is DGGITQSPKYLFRKEGQNVTLSCEQNLNHDAMYWYRQDPGQGLRLIYYSQIVNDFQKGDIAEGYSVSREKKESFPLTVTSAQKNPTAFYLCASRQGVGSPLHFGNGTRLTVT.

This clone appeared a single time. This chain connects TRBV6-1 to TRBJ2-1; D is perhaps TRBD1 or TRBD2 (7 bases each). In germline, CDR1 is MNHNS, CDR2 SASEGT. This CDR3 is built from 14 residues. Trimming stripped 7 bases from V and 4 bases from J, with 14 bases between. The CDR3 protein is CASNPGGGYNEQFF. CDR3 DNA sequence: TGTGCCAGCAACCCAGGGGGGGGATACAATGAGCAGTTCTTC.

The rearrangement uses TRBV7-2 and TRBJ2-1, with 8 bases aligning to TRBD2. In germline, CDR1 is SGHTA, CDR2 FQGNSA. The CDR3 is made up of 17 amino acids. With 4 bases clipped from V and 0 bases from J, the junction kept 8 bases outside the gene matches. The CDR3 sequence: CASSSRTSPSSYNEQFF. The DNA of the CDR3 is TGTGCCAGCAGCTCCCGGACTAGCCCTAGCTCCTACAATGAGCAGTTCTTC. Based on the CDR3 plus reference TRBV7-2 and TRBJ2-1, the full variable domain is GAGVSQSPSNKVTEKGKDVELRCDPISGHTALYWYRQSLGQGLEFLIYFQGNSAPDKSGLPSDRFSAERTGGSVSTLTIQRTQQEDSAVYLCASSSRTSPSSYNEQFFGPGTRLTVL.

The genes are TRBV5-1 and TRBJ1-1; TRBD1 agrees at 9 bases. CDR1 is SGHRS, CDR2 YFSETQ, per germline. The CDR3 totals 14 residues. V lost 7 bases, J lost 2 bases, and 6 bases stayed unmatched. CDR3 nucleotide sequence: TGCGCCAGCCGGGGACAGGGATCTAACACTGAAGCTTTCTTT. As protein: CASRGQGSNTEAFF.

The rearrangement links TRBV7-8 to TRBJ2-7; tentative D call: TRBD2 (5 bases). Per the germline V gene, CDR1 is SGHVS and CDR2 is FQNEAQ. Trimming left V 1 base short and J 9 bases short, with 10 bases between. This CDR3 region has 12 residues. CDR3 DNA: TGTGCCAGCAGCTTAGGACTCGAGGGGCAGTACTTC. Residues: CASSLGLEGQYF.

This chain links TRBV7-2 with TRBJ2-7; 9 bases map to TRBD1. This CDR3 region has 15 residues. Germline V gene sequence: CDR1 SGHTA, CDR2 FQGNSA. V shed 6 bases, J shed 1 base, and the junction held 7 bases outside the gene matches. The CDR3 nucleotides read TGTGCCAGCAGATATACCGGGACAGGGTCCTACGAGCAGTACTTC. Translation: CASRYTGTGSYEQYF.

J is TRBJ2-1 and V is TRBV5-1, with 13 bases matching TRBD2. J lost 8 bases, V lost 4 bases, and 6 bases had no gene match. CDR1 and CDR2 from the germline V gene are SGHRS and YFSETQ. The CDR3 spans 15 residues. The CDR3 region has the DNA TGCGCCAGCAGCCTTGGACTAGCGGGGGCCCATGAGCAGTTCTTC. Its translation: CASSLGLAGAHEQFF.

This sequence joins TRBV7-2 and TRBJ2-5, with D perhaps matching TRBD2 (6 bases). CDR1 and CDR2 (germline): SGHTA, FQGNSA. V lost 2 bases and J 2 bases, leaving 12 bases between the germline ends. This CDR3 comprises 15 residues. This CDR3 is CASSLLGAGQETQYF. CDR3 bases: TGTGCCAGCAGCTTACTTGGGGCGGGACAAGAGACCCAGTACTTC. Looking up the rest from reference TRBV7-2 and TRBJ2-5 gives the full variable domain: GAGVSQSPSNKVTEKGKDVELRCDPISGHTALYWYRQSLGQGLEFLIYFQGNSAPDKSGLPSDRFSAERTGGSVSTLTIQRTQQEDSAVYLCASSLLGAGQETQYFGPGTRLLVL.

The rearrangement joins TRBV5-4 to TRBJ2-7; 12 bases match TRBD1. The CDR3 has 15 residues. Germline CDR1 and CDR2: SGHNT and YYREEE (reference sequence). After removal of 3 bases from V and 5 bases from J, the junction contained 6 bases not matched to a gene. The CDR3 sequence is CASSSGTGGQNEQYF. The CDR3 region has the DNA TGTGCCAGCAGCTCCGGGACAGGGGGCCAAAACGAGCAGTACTTC.

The J gene is TRBJ2-1, the V gene TRBV5-1; TRBD2 aligns across 7 bases. CDR1 is SGHRS, CDR2 YFSETQ, per germline. The junction had 4 bases not matched to a gene; V was cut back by 4 bases and J by 0 bases. This CDR3 is 15 amino acids long. This CDR3 is CASSPGGYSYNEQFF. The CDR3 DNA reads as TGCGCCAGCAGCCCCGGGGGGTACTCCTACAATGAGCAGTTCTTC. Filled out from reference TRBV5-1 and TRBJ2-1, the complete variable domain reads KAGVTQTPRYLIKTRGQQVTLSCSPISGHRSVSWYQQTPGQGLQFLFEYFSETQRNKGNFPGRFSGRQFSNSRSEMNVSTLELGDSALYLCASSPGGYSYNEQFFGPGTRLTVL.

A single count supports this clone. The chain joins TRBV7-9 to TRBJ2-5; the match to TRBD2 covers 14 bases. Losses at the gene ends were 3 bases for V and 4 bases for J; bases not matched to a gene: 4. The length of the CDR3 is 16 residues. Germline V gene lookup returns CDR1 SEHNR and CDR2 FQNEAQ (reference sequence). CDR3 DNA sequence: TGTGCCAGCAGCTTCCGACTAGCGGGAGGGCGAGAGACCCAGTACTTC. This sequence encodes CASSFRLAGGRETQYF.

CDR3 loop: CASSYGTSGLADTQYF. CDR3 nucleotide sequence: TGTGCCAGCAGTTACGGGACTAGCGGCTTGGCAGATACGCAGTATTTT. V gene TRBV6-6 combines with J gene TRBJ2-3, with TRBD2 identical over 11 bases. Germline assignment: CDR1 MNHNY and CDR2 SVGAGI (reference sequence). V dropped 2 bases and J dropped 4; count of bases not matched to a gene: 5. The CDR3 spans 16 residues.

The chain is built from TRBV7-2 and TRBJ2-1, with D maybe TRBD2 (6 bases). Trimming removed 5 bases at V and 2 bases at J, with 19 bases between. This CDR3 contains 17 residues. Looked up from germline, CDR1 is SGHTA and CDR2 is FQGNSA. This CDR3 reads CASSPRPAGTPYNEQFF. The DNA for the CDR3 is TGTGCCAGCAGCCCCCGCCCCGCGGGGACCCCCTACAATGAGCAGTTCTTC.

This clone was found once. This sequence joins TRBV30 and TRBJ2-5; 8 bases align to TRBD2. Looked up from germline, CDR1 is GTSNPN and CDR2 is SVGIG (reference sequence). The CDR3 is 13 amino acids. J was trimmed by 5 bases and V by 2 bases; bases with no gene match: 4. Written as DNA, the CDR3 is TGTGCCTGGAGTAGCGGGAGCGCGGAGACCCAGTACTTC. Encoded protein: CAWSSGSAETQYF.

The rearrangement links TRBV6-4 to TRBJ2-7; D is possibly TRBD1 or TRBD2 (5 bases each). The CDR3 extends over 14 amino acids. V lost 0 bases and J 7 bases, leaving 13 bases between the germline ends. Germline V gene lookup returns CDR1 MRHNA and CDR2 SNTAGT. The CDR3: CASSDSGGGGEQYF. The CDR3 DNA is TGTGCCAGCAGTGACTCTGGGGGTGGAGGAGAGCAGTACTTC.

The CDR3 DNA reads as TGTGCCAGCAGCTTGGAGGTAGCGGGGAATAGGGCAGATACGCAGTATTTT. The encoded protein is CASSLEVAGNRADTQYF. The chain uses TRBV5-4 and TRBJ2-3; the match to TRBD2 covers 8 bases. Germline CDR1 and CDR2: SGHNT and YYREEE (reference sequence). After removal of 0 bases from V and 4 bases from J, the junction contained 10 bases not matched to a gene. This CDR3 has 17 amino acids. Complete variable domain (other parts from reference TRBV5-4 and TRBJ2-3): ETGVTQSPTHLIKTRGQQVTLRCSSQSGHNTVSWYQQALGQGPQFIFQYYREEENGRGNFPPRFSGLQFPNYSSELNVNALELDDSALYLCASSLEVAGNRADTQYFGPGTRLTVL.

CDR3 residues: CASSETSGSFEQYF. The CDR3 region has the DNA TGTGCCAGCAGCGAGACTAGCGGGAGTTTCGAGCAGTACTTC. The rearrangement links TRBV7-2 to TRBJ2-7; 12 positions agree with TRBD2. Losses at the gene ends were 5 bases for V and 6 bases for J; bases not matched to a gene: 5. Germline V gives CDR1 SGHTA, CDR2 FQGNSA. This CDR3 is built from 14 residues.

CDR3 bases: TGTGCCAGCAGCTTGCAGGGGGCTGGAAACACCATATATTTT. Protein product: CASSLQGAGNTIYF. The V gene is TRBV5-6, the J gene TRBJ1-3; 7 bases match TRBD1. The J segment lost 2 bases and the V segment lost 1 base, leaving 0 bases of the junction unmatched. Germline-derived CDR1 and CDR2 are SGHDT and YYEEEE. The CDR3 loop spans 14 amino acids.